A selection of T cell receptor beta chains follows, all from one sample in a study of CD8 T cells in Susac syndrome. MiXCR was run by TCRdb on the immunoSEQ multiplex PCR reads, yielding one entry per CDR3 protein. The sample includes over 150,000 distinct CDR3 sequences, about 96% of them seen just once. The sample was CD4+ T cells from PBMCs. The source of these receptors is a human donor with Susac syndrome. CDR3s leave out the opening cysteine and the closing phenylalanine or tryptophan.

j_call	v_call	cdr3_aa
TRBJ2-3	TRBV15	ATSRPGLAGTDTQY
TRBJ2-7	TRBV6-6	ASSYSSAYEQY
TRBJ1-2	TRBV5-4	ASSLGGGLQDT
TRBJ2-7	TRBV20-1	SARDSGRSAYEQY
TRBJ2-7	TRBV20-1	SAERGTGTYEQY
TRBJ2-3	TRBV24-1	ATSGTDLYTDTQY
TRBJ2-7	TRBV3-1	ASSQATGTGSYEQY
TRBJ2-1	TRBV5-1	ASSNKPGGRF
TRBJ2-5	TRBV9	ASSVGPEYGETQY
TRBJ1-1	TRBV23-1	ASSHAQTLTEAF
TRBJ2-5	TRBV10-3	AISSGTETQY
TRBJ2-7	TRBV11-2	ASSLEPGTGEQY
TRBJ2-4	TRBV11-2	ASSRGLAGGKSAKNIQY
TRBJ2-3	TRBV29-1	SGRLNTDTQY
TRBJ2-7	TRBV14	ASSRTRAYEQY
TRBJ1-2	TRBV28	ASSGGQPGT
TRBJ2-3	TRBV24-1	ATSDIDREATDTQY
TRBJ2-7	TRBV29-1	SGTGEGYEQY
TRBJ1-5	TRBV28	ASSLDQGAQPQH
TRBJ2-5	TRBV20-1	SAGLAGGKETQY
TRBJ1-4	TRBV7-2	ASSLGQGREKLF
TRBJ2-2	TRBV4-1	ASSQVRETGNTGELF